Each of the 26 T cell receptor beta chains below was sequenced from the same sample in a study of shared clonotypes between healthy human individuals. Produced via immunoSEQ multiplex PCR; TCRdb's table is partial and in-frame only. The sample shows more than 90,000 clones, roughly two thirds of them seen only once. The sample was memory CD8+ T cells sorted from blood. Stated subset: CD45RO+ cells pooled with CCR7-negative TemRA cells. The receptors here all came from a man aged 25 to 40 in good health.

The chain links TRBV7-2 to TRBJ2-5, with TRBD2 matching 12 bases. In germline, CDR1 is SGHTA, CDR2 FQGNSA. The V segment lost 7 bases and the J segment 3 bases; nucleotides outside the gene matches: 18. The CDR3 sequence is 19 residues long. The CDR3 loop is CASTLYPGLAGLQKETQYF. The CDR3 bases are TGTGCCAGCACCCTATACCCGGGACTAGCGGGCCTCCAGAAAGAGACCCAGTACTTC.

The chain links TRBV28 to TRBJ2-4, with a possible D match to TRBD1 (5 bases). Trimming took 10 bases from V and 0 from J, leaving 13 bases between them. The CDR3 loop spans 14 amino acids. Germline CDR1 reads MDHEN; CDR2 reads SYDVKM. This CDR3 reads CATSPGQAKNIQYF. For the CDR3, the DNA is TGTGCCACCTCCCCAGGACAAGCCAAAAACATTCAGTACTTC.

The CDR3 here is CGVAARSYEQYF. The CDR3 nucleotides read TGTGGAGTGGCCGCGAGGTCCTACGAGCAGTACTTC. V usage is TRBV28 and J usage is TRBJ2-7; the D is unclear. CDR3 size: 12 residues. Germline CDR1 MDHEN, CDR2 SYDVKM.

This chain uses TRBV28 with TRBJ2-1, with TRBD2 matching over 9 bases. V lost 4 bases to trimming and J lost 7 bases; unmatched junction nucleotides: 8. From germline, CDR1 is MDHEN and CDR2 SYDVKM. The CDR3 loop spans 15 amino acids. The CDR3 is CASSSGTSSWNEQFF. The CDR3 DNA reads TGTGCCAGCAGTTCGGGGACTAGCTCTTGGAATGAGCAGTTCTTC.

This chain uses TRBV29-1 with TRBJ2-4; 7 bases align to TRBD2. The CDR3 runs 14 residues. Trimming took 6 bases from V and 6 from J; bases not matched to a gene: 11. Per germline, CDR1 SQVTM and CDR2 ANQGSEA. Written as DNA, the CDR3 is TGCAGCGTAACGCCCCGGGGGAGGGGAAACATTCAGTACTTC. The encoded protein is CSVTPRGRGNIQYF.

This sequence joins TRBV19 and TRBJ1-2; D perhaps matches TRBD1 (6 bases). Germline V gene lookup returns CDR1 LNHDA and CDR2 SQIVND (reference sequence). Trimming left V 6 bases short and J 0 bases short, with 17 bases between. The CDR3 runs to 16 residues. The CDR3 sequence is CASSEERGRSNYGYTF. Written as DNA, the CDR3 is TGTGCCAGTAGCGAGGAACGGGGGCGGTCTAACTATGGCTACACCTTC. The full variable domain, its missing parts supplied by reference TRBV19 and TRBJ1-2, is DGGITQSPKYLFRKEGQNVTLSCEQNLNHDAMYWYRQDPGQGLRLIYYSQIVNDFQKGDIAEGYSVSREKKESFPLTVTSAQKNPTAFYLCASSEERGRSNYGYTFGSGTRLTVV.

The chain couples TRBV15 to TRBJ2-1, with 7 bases aligning to TRBD1. The V segment lost 6 bases and the J segment 2 bases; nucleotides outside the gene matches: 7. This CDR3 is built from 15 residues. Germline CDR1 and CDR2: LNHNV and YYDKDF (reference sequence). This chain's CDR3 is CATRNRDSPYNEQFF. CDR3 nucleotide sequence: TGTGCCACCAGGAACCGGGACAGCCCCTACAATGAGCAGTTCTTC.

The J gene is TRBJ2-6, the V gene TRBV15; D remains unclear. The CDR3 is made up of 13 amino acids. V lost 5 bases and J 4 bases, leaving 6 bases between the germline ends. From germline, CDR1 is LNHNV and CDR2 YYDKDF (reference sequence). CDR3 loop: CATSGGGANVLTF. In DNA, the CDR3 is TGTGCCACCAGCGGCGGAGGGGCCAACGTCCTGACTTTC. The full variable domain, with the rest looked up from reference TRBV15 and TRBJ2-6, is DAMVIQNPRYQVTQFGKPVTLSCSQTLNHNVMYWYQQKSSQAPKLLFHYYDKDFNNEADTPDNFQSRRPNTSFCFLDIRSPGLGDTAMYLCATSGGGANVLTFGAGSRLTVL.

The CDR3 nucleotides read TGTGCCAGCAGTCCTGAATTTGGAACCCCAGCATCCTACGAGCAGTACTTC. Amino acid sequence: CASSPEFGTPASYEQYF. V is TRBV28 and J is TRBJ2-7; D gene uncertain. The CDR3 loop spans 17 amino acids. The germline V gene has CDR1 MDHEN and CDR2 SYDVKM. The V gene lost 5 bases and the J gene lost 1 base, with 21 bases spanning the gap. The full variable domain, in which reference TRBV28 and TRBJ2-7 provide the parts outside the CDR3, is DVKVTQSSRYLVKRTGEKVFLECVQDMDHENMFWYRQDPGLGLRLIYFSYDVKMKEKGDIPEGYSVSREKKERFSLILESASTNQTSMYLCASSPEFGTPASYEQYFGPGTRLTVT.

The V call is TRBV19, the J call TRBJ1-2; TRBD1 might be the D (6 bases). Germline CDR1 is LNHDA and CDR2 is SQIVND (reference sequence). Trimming took off 5 bases at V and 2 bases at J, with 15 bases between the two ends. The length of the CDR3 is 15 residues. In DNA form, the CDR3 reads TGTGCCAGTAGTCTCAGGACAGTGATGAACTATGGCTACACCTTC. This translates into CASSLRTVMNYGYTF. The whole variable domain, remainder taken from reference TRBV19 and TRBJ1-2, is DGGITQSPKYLFRKEGQNVTLSCEQNLNHDAMYWYRQDPGQGLRLIYYSQIVNDFQKGDIAEGYSVSREKKESFPLTVTSAQKNPTAFYLCASSLRTVMNYGYTFGSGTRLTVV.

This clone was seen at least ten times. With a much larger clone just one base away, this may be a read error. The genes are TRBV14 and TRBJ2-1, with no clear D. Trimming removed 4 bases from V and 3 bases from J, with 4 bases in between. This CDR3 region has 12 residues. The germline gives CDR1 SGHDN, CDR2 FVKESK. CDR3 bases: TGTGCCAGCAGCCCTAACTACAATGAGCAGTTCTTC. The encoded protein is CASSPNYNEQFF.

In its sample, this clone was seen once. This rearrangement joins TRBV28 to TRBJ2-1; no clear D. Germline values: CDR1 MDHEN, CDR2 SYDVKM. Between the trimmed V and J ends, which lost 5 bases and 8 bases, there was a span of 22 bases. The CDR3 sequence is 16 residues long. The CDR3 DNA reads TGTGCCAGCAGTCGAACTTCTTCCTCCCGCCCCTATGAGCAGTTCTTC. It specifies CASSRTSSSRPYEQFF.

This sequence joins TRBV4-3 and TRBJ1-5, with 9 bases matching TRBD1. Germline V CDR1 and CDR2: LGHNA, YSLEER. The length of the CDR3 is 15 residues. The ends lost 3 bases at V and 7 bases at J; junction bases unmatched: 7. In DNA, the CDR3 is TGCGCCAGCAGCCACGGGACAGGGTTCCGCCAGCCCCAGCATTTT. As protein: CASSHGTGFRQPQHF.

In nucleotides, the CDR3 is TGTGCCAGCAGTGGTGGGGGAGAGTACGAGCAGTACTTC. Translating gives CASSGGGEYEQYF. This chain links TRBV6-1 with TRBJ2-7; D possibly matches TRBD1 or TRBD2 (5 bases each). The CDR3 is 13 amino acids. CDR1 is MNHNS, CDR2 SASEGT, per germline. The V end was cut by 4 bases, the J end by 4 bases, with 11 bases between.

This rearrangement joins TRBV11-3 to TRBJ2-1; D is undetermined. CDR1 is SGHNT, CDR2 YENEEA, per germline. CDR3 length equals 15 residues. Trimming cost V 4 bases and J 0 bases, with 10 bases left between them. The CDR3 here is CASSSAVGSYNEQFF. CDR3 coding DNA: TGTGCCAGCAGCTCCGCCGTCGGCTCCTACAATGAGCAGTTCTTC.

This clone appeared a few times. The chain has TRBV11-2 and TRBJ1-2, with D uncertain. Germline CDR1 and CDR2: SGHAT and FQNNGV. V lost 1 base and J lost 5, with 8 bases in between. The CDR3 is 13 residues long. CDR3 DNA: TGTGCCAGCAGCTTAGTTGCGGGTTATGGCTACACCTTC. It encodes CASSLVAGYGYTF. Full variable domain (missing parts from reference TRBV11-2 and TRBJ1-2): EAGVAQSPRYKIIEKRQSVAFWCNPISGHATLYWYQQILGQGPKLLIQFQNNGVVDDSQLPKDRFSAERLKGVDSTLKIQPAKLEDSAVYLCASSLVAGYGYTFGSGTRLTVV.

The J gene is TRBJ1-5, the V gene TRBV2; maybe TRBD1 (6 bases). Germline V gene sequence: CDR1 SNHLY, CDR2 FYNNEI. The V end lost 5 bases, the J end lost 7 bases, and 12 bases lay between the germline ends. This CDR3 is 13 amino acids long. This chain's CDR3 is CASSTGTGQPQHF. The CDR3 DNA sequence: TGTGCCAGCAGTACAGGGACGGGGCAGCCCCAGCATTTT. The full variable domain, with the rest looked up from reference TRBV2 and TRBJ1-5, is EPEVTQTPSHQVTQMGQEVILRCVPISNHLYFYWYRQILGQKVEFLVSFYNNEISEKSEIFDDQFSVERPDGSNFTLKIRSTKLEDSAMYFCASSTGTGQPQHFGDGTRLSIL.

On this clone: It differs at one base from a far larger clone, so likely a read error. The same CDR3 can be traced to other DNA sequences in this sample. V usage is TRBV11-2 and J usage is TRBJ1-2; weak D call: TRBD1 (5 bases). CDR1 and CDR2 from the germline V gene are SGHAT and FQNNGV. The CDR3 has 16 amino acids. DNA of the CDR3: TGTGCCAGCAGCCCCTCGGGGGGACTCCAAAGGTGGGGCTACACTTTC. Its protein is CASSPSGGLQRWGYTF.

This chain links TRBV9 with TRBJ2-3; D may be TRBD2 (6 bases). Deletions cut 0 bases from V and 1 base from J, with 9 bases between. This CDR3 has 15 residues. The germline V gene encodes CDR1 SGDLS and CDR2 YYNGEE. CDR3: CASSVGRGGTDTQYF. The CDR3 region has the DNA TGTGCCAGCAGCGTAGGGAGGGGTGGCACAGATACGCAGTATTTT. Complete variable domain (other parts from reference TRBV9 and TRBJ2-3): DSGVTQTPKHLITATGQRVTLRCSPRSGDLSVYWYQQSLDQGLQFLIQYYNGEERAKGNILERFSAQQFPDLHSELNLSSLELGDSALYFCASSVGRGGTDTQYFGPGTRLTVL.

This clone was counted only a few times. The chain combines TRBV4-3 with TRBJ2-1; TRBD1 is a possible D gene (6 bases). Trimming cost V 4 bases and J 5 bases, with 21 bases left between them. This CDR3 comprises 17 residues. The germline CDR1 and CDR2 sequences are LGHNA and YSLEER. Written as DNA, the CDR3 is TGCGCCAGCAGCCGAAGTACAGCCGGGACATTGGACAATGAGCAGTTCTTC. This sequence encodes CASSRSTAGTLDNEQFF.

The rearrangement uses TRBV5-1 and TRBJ2-1, with D perhaps matching TRBD2 (5 bases). The CDR3 spans 15 residues. Trimming stripped 1 base from V and 11 bases from J, with 19 bases between. The germline gives CDR1 SGHRS, CDR2 YFSETQ. The CDR3 reads CASSLWAGLSDKQFF. In DNA form, the CDR3 reads TGCGCCAGCAGCTTGTGGGCAGGACTCTCAGATAAGCAGTTCTTC.

The sample holds one count of this clone. The V call is TRBV18, the J call TRBJ1-1; 8 bases line up with TRBD1. J was trimmed by 0 bases and V by 5 bases; bases with no gene match: 8. Germline lookup yields CDR1 KGHSH and CDR2 LQKENI. The CDR3 is made up of 16 amino acids. CDR3 residues: CASSTRGQVMNTEAFF. Here the CDR3 DNA reads TGTGCCAGCTCAACCAGGGGGCAAGTTATGAACACTGAAGCTTTCTTT.

For the CDR3, the DNA is TGTGCCAGCTCGGACAGACCGAACACTGAAGCTTTCTTT. Translated, it gives CASSDRPNTEAFF. The chain has TRBV6-1 and TRBJ1-1, with a weak D call TRBD1 (6 bases). This CDR3 is built from 13 residues. Trimming left V 8 bases short and J 1 base short, with 11 bases between. Looked up from germline, CDR1 is MNHNS and CDR2 is SASEGT.

The chain has TRBV2 and TRBJ2-2; 15 bases match TRBD2. Germline loops: CDR1 SNHLY, CDR2 FYNNEI. The CDR3 has 19 amino acids. Trimming at V came to 7 bases and at J to 6 bases, leaving 15 bases not matched to a gene. In DNA, the CDR3 is TGTGCCAGCACGGCGCTTACCGGGACTAGCGGGAGGTATGCCGGGGAGCTGTTTTTT. This translates into CASTALTGTSGRYAGELFF.

This sequence joins TRBV7-9 and TRBJ1-4, with D uncertain. Germline V gene data show CDR1 as SEHNR and CDR2 as FQNEAQ (reference sequence). The CDR3 is made up of 14 amino acids. Trimming took 5 bases from V and 7 from J, leaving 14 bases between them. CDR3 in amino acids: CASSRTAGSEKLFF. The CDR3 nucleotides are TGTGCCAGCAGCCGAACCGCGGGCAGTGAAAAACTGTTTTTT. The full variable domain, completed using reference TRBV7-9 and TRBJ1-4, is DTGVSQNPRHKITKRGQNVTFRCDPISEHNRLYWYRQTLGQGPEFLTYFQNEAQLEKSRLLSDRFSAERPKGSFSTLEIQRTEQGDSAMYLCASSRTAGSEKLFFGSGTQLSVL.

This clone was seen more than once but under ten times. V is TRBV27 and J is TRBJ2-1; TRBD2 matches 11 bases. Germline V lookup: CDR1 MNHEY, CDR2 SMNVEV (reference sequence). This CDR3 spans 20 amino acids. V was pared by 3 bases and J by 5 bases, with 18 bases of the junction left unmatched. The CDR3 DNA is TGTGCCAGCAGTTTTCATTGGGGTGCTAGCGGGGGGTTTCCGGACAATGAGCAGTTCTTC. Its protein is CASSFHWGASGGFPDNEQFF.